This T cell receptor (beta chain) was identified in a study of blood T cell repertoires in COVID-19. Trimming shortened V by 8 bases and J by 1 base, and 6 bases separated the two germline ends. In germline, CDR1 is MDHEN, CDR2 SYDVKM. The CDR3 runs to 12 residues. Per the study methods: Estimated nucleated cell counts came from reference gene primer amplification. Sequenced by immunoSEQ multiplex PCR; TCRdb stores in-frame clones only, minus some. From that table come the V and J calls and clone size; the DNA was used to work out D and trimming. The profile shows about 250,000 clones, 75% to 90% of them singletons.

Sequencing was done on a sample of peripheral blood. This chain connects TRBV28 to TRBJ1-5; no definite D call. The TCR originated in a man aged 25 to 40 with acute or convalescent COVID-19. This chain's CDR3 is CASCRSNQPQHF. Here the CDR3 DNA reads TGTGCCAGCTGCAGAAGCAATCAGCCCCAGCATTTT.